This T cell receptor beta chain was captured in a study of blood T cell repertoires in COVID-19. V was trimmed by 0 bases and J by 10 bases, leaving 16 bases between them. Germline V gives CDR1 MGHRA, CDR2 YSYEKL. This CDR3 spans 16 amino acids. Per the original methods: Reference gene primer amplification yielded estimated nucleated cell counts. The data were produced by immunoSEQ multiplex PCR, yet TCRdb's version contains in-frame clones alone and is incomplete. The DNA gave D and trimming, while V, J and clone size come from that table. Of roughly 200,000 clones in the sample, roughly 82% were seen once. This clone was seen just once.

This chain links TRBV4-1 with TRBJ1-6; possible D gene TRBD1, 6 bases. The sample taken for sequencing was peripheral blood. The clonotype originates from a woman aged 55-70 years with COVID-19, enrolled during active disease. The CDR3 region has the DNA TGCGCCAGCAGCCAAGATATGGACAGTCGAGGGTCACCCCTCCACTTT. It is translated as CASSQDMDSRGSPLHF.